In its sample, the clone carrying this T cell receptor (beta chain) was seen a few times. Its antigen is currently unknown. The sample is drawn from a study of liver allograft versus peripheral blood T cells. Turning to the study itself: Comparative analysis was performed on T cell receptor repertoires from transplanted livers and from recipients' peripheral blood.

TCRdb recomputed calls from the reads with MiXCR, one row per CDR3 protein. The sample lists over 700 distinct CDR3 sequences, roughly 15% occurring once. Whole-study results and caveats: Liver allograft repertoires of T cell receptors reportedly diverged from peripheral blood repertoires.

The CDR3 has 13 amino acids. Losses at the gene ends were 4 bases for V and 7 bases for J; bases not matched to a gene: 5. Germline V gives CDR1 LNHDA, CDR2 SQIVND (reference sequence). The receptor was isolated from a human patient who had a liver transplant. Part of the T cells may come from the graft donor. The J gene is TRBJ2-5, the V gene TRBV19; 8 nucleotides align to TRBD1. The CDR3 spells CASSTQGEGTQYF. The CDR3 nucleotides read TGTGCCAGTAGTACACAGGGGGAAGGGACCCAGTACTTC.